A single sample gave rise to the 4 T cell receptor beta chains below, sequenced in a study of T cell responses to AZD1222 COVID-19 vaccine. The repertoire was sequenced with immunoSEQ multiplex PCR; TCRdb's copy has only in-frame clones and lacks some. The sample yields over 85,000 clones, about 88% seen once. The source material was peripheral blood, sampled on day 0 of AZD1222 vaccination. These receptors were collected from an adult in good health.

The gene calls are TRBV21-1 and TRBJ2-2. TRBV21-1 is annotated as a pseudogene. The CDR3 runs 14 residues. CDR3 DNA: TGTGCCAGCAGCAAACAGGACCAACCCGGGGAGCTGTTTTTT. It yields the protein CASSKQDQPGELFF.

The chain uses TRBV6-5 and TRBJ2-1, with D hard to call. The CDR3 spans 12 residues. Per the germline V gene, CDR1 is MNHEY and CDR2 is SVGAGI. Trimming cost V 5 bases and J 10 bases, with 12 bases left between them. CDR3 sequence: CASSPFLGEQFF. The CDR3 DNA reads as TGTGCCAGCAGTCCGTTCCTCGGAGAGCAGTTCTTC.

The CDR3 bases are TGTGCCAGCATCTCTTCTGATGAGCAGTTCTTC. Protein: CASISSDEQFF. The genes are TRBV27 and TRBJ2-1; D call uncertain. V dropped 7 bases and J dropped 8 bases, with 9 bases sitting between them. Germline V gives CDR1 MNHEY, CDR2 SMNVEV (reference sequence). The CDR3 is 11 residues long.

The chain couples TRBV5-1 to TRBJ2-5; 7 bases are a match to TRBD2. The V gene's germline CDR1 is SGHRS and CDR2 YFSETQ. V was clipped by 4 bases and J by 2 bases; unmatched bases: 5. The CDR3 loop spans 14 amino acids. The CDR3 protein is CASSPGGLQETQYF. In nucleotides, the CDR3 is TGCGCCAGCAGCCCGGGGGGACTACAAGAGACCCAGTACTTC. Full variable domain (rest looked up from reference TRBV5-1 and TRBJ2-5): KAGVTQTPRYLIKTRGQQVTLSCSPISGHRSVSWYQQTPGQGLQFLFEYFSETQRNKGNFPGRFSGRQFSNSRSEMNVSTLELGDSALYLCASSPGGLQETQYFGPGTRLLVL.